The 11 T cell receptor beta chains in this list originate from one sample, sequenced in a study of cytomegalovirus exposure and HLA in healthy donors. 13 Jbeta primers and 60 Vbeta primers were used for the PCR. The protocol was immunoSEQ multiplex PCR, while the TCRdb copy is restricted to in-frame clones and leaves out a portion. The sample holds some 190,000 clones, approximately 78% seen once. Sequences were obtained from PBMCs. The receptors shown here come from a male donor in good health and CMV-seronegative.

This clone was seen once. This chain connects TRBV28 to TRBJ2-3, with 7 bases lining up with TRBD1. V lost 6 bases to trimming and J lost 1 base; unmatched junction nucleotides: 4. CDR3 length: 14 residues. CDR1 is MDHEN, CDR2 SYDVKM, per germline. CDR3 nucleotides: TGTGCCAGCAGCGGGGACAGTGGCACAGATACGCAGTATTTT. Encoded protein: CASSGDSGTDTQYF.

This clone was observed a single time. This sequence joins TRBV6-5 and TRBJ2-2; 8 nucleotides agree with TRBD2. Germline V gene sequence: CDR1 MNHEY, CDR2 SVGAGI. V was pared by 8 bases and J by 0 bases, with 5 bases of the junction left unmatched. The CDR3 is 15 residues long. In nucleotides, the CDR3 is TGTGCCAGCCGGAGCGGGGGATCGAACACCGGGGAGCTGTTTTTT. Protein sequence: CASRSGGSNTGELFF.

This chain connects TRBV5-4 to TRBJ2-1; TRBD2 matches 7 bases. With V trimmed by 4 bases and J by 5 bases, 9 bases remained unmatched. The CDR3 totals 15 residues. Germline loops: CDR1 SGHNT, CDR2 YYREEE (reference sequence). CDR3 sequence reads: CASSPGLAAHNEQFF. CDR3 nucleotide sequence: TGTGCCAGCAGCCCCGGGCTAGCGGCTCACAATGAGCAGTTCTTC.

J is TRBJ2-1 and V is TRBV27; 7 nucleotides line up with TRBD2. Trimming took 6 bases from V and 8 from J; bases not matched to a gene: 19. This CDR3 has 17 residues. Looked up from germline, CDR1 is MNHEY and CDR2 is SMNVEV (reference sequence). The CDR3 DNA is TGTGCCAGCAGCCCTAACGGTCCGGGAGGTCCCCGAGATGAGCAGTTCTTC. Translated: CASSPNGPGGPRDEQFF.

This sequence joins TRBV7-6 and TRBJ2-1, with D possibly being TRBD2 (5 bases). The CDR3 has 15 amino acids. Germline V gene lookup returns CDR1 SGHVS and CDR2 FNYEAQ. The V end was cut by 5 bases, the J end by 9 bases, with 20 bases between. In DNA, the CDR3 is TGTGCCAGCAGCCTCGCCTCAGCCGGTGGGAGTGAGCAGTTCTTC. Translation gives CASSLASAGGSEQFF.

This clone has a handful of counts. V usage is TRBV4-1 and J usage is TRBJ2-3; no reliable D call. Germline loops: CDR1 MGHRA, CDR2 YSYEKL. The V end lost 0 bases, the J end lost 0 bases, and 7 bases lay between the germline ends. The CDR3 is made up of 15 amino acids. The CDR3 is CASSQDETSTDTQYF. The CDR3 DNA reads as TGCGCCAGCAGCCAAGATGAGACTAGCACAGATACGCAGTATTTT.

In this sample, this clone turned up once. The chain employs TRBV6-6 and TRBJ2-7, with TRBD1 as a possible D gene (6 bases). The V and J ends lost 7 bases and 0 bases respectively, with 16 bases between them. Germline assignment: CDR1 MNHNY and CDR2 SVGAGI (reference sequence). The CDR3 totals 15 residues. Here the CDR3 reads CASTRGQRSSYEQYF. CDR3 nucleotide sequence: TGTGCCAGCACCCGAGGACAGAGATCCTCCTACGAGCAGTACTTC.

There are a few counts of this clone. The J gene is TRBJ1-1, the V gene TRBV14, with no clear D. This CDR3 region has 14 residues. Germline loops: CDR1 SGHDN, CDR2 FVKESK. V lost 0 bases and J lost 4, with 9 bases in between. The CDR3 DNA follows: TGTGCCAGCAGCCAAGACCTTAGAGGCACTGAAGCTTTCTTT. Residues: CASSQDLRGTEAFF.

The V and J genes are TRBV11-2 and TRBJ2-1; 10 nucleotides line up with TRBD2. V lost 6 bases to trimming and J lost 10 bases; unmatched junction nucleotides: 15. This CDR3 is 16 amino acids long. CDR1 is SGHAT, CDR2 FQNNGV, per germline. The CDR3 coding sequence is TGTGCCAGCAGACGTCCCGGGACTAGCGTAAACAGGGAGCAGTTCTTC. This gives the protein CASRRPGTSVNREQFF. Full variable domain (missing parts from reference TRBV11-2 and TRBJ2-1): EAGVAQSPRYKIIEKRQSVAFWCNPISGHATLYWYQQILGQGPKLLIQFQNNGVVDDSQLPKDRFSAERLKGVDSTLKIQPAKLEDSAVYLCASRRPGTSVNREQFFGPGTRLTVL.

The CDR3 DNA reads TGTGCCAGCAGCTTGGGACAGGGCATGTACGAGCAGTACTTC. It codes for CASSLGQGMYEQYF. V gene TRBV5-6 combines with J gene TRBJ2-7; 7 positions agree with TRBD1. The CDR3 has 14 residues. Trimming took 0 bases from V and 4 from J; bases not matched to a gene: 4. Germline CDR1 and CDR2: SGHDT and YYEEEE.

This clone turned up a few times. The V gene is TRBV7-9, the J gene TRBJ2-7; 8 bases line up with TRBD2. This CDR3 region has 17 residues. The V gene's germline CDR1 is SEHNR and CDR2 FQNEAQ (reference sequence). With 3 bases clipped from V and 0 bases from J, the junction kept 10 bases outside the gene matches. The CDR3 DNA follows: TGTGCCAGCAGCTTTAGCGGGACTCCCCTTAGCTCCTACGAGCAGTACTTC. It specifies CASSFSGTPLSSYEQYF.